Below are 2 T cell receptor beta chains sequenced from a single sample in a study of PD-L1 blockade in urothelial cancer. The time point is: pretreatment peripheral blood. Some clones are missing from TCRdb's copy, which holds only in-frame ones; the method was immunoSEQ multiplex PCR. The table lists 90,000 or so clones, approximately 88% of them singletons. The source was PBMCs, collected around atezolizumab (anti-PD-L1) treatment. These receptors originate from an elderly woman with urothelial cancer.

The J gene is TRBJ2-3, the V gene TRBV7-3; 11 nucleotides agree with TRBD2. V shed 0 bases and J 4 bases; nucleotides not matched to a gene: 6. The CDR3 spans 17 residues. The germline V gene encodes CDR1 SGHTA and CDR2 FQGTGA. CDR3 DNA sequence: TGTGCCAGCAGCTTAACCCACTCGACTAGCGGGGCAGATACGCAGTATTTT. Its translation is CASSLTHSTSGADTQYF. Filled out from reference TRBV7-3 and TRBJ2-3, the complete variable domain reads GAGVSQTPSNKVTEKGKYVELRCDPISGHTALYWYRQSLGQGPEFLIYFQGTGAADDSGLPNDRFFAVRPEGSVSTLKIQRTERGDSAVYLCASSLTHSTSGADTQYFGPGTRLTVL.

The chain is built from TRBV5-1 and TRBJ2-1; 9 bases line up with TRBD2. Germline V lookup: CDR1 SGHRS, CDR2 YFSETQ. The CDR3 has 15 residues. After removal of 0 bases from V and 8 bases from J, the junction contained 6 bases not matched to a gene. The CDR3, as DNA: TGCGCCAGCAGCTTGGATCGGACTAGCGTATATGAGCAGTTCTTC. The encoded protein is CASSLDRTSVYEQFF.